The source of this TCR beta chain is a study of PD-L1 blockade in urothelial cancer. In each PCR, synthetic TCR analog templates were spiked in. Here immunoSEQ multiplex PCR was the method, and the copy in TCRdb shows in-frame clones only, minus some. Altogether about 49,000 clones are present, less than 85% being singletons, with the ten largest covering over 9.5%. The V and J ends lost 5 bases and 1 base, in that order; junction bases with no gene match: 4. CDR1 is MDHEN, CDR2 SYDVKM, per germline. This CDR3 comprises 14 residues. Time point: pretreatment peripheral blood. This clonotype originated in a man between 70 and 80 years old with urothelial cancer. The source material was PBMCs, sampled around atezolizumab (anti-PD-L1) treatment. The rearrangement links TRBV28 to TRBJ2-5, with 7 nucleotides matching TRBD1. The CDR3 nucleotides are TGTGCCAGCAGTCTCCGGGACAGCCAAGAGACCCAGTACTTC. It specifies CASSLRDSQETQYF.